This TCR beta chain was identified during a study of a mutant IDH1 vaccine in newly diagnosed glioma. The CDR3 runs 15 residues. In germline, CDR1 is MNHNY, CDR2 SVGAGI (reference sequence). V lost 5 bases to trimming and J lost 3 bases, with 13 bases between them. Time point reported: baseline, week 1 (first vaccination visit). Described treatment: pre-vaccination baseline after standard-of-care therapy. Only in-frame clones appear in the TCRdb table, and some are missing; sequencing was by immunoSEQ multiplex PCR. The sample has just under 95,000 clones, around 80% seen once. Material: PBMCs, obtained from a glioma patient treated with radiotherapy, temozolomide or both. The receptor comes from a man aged 35 to 55 with glioma. This chain uses TRBV6-6 with TRBJ1-4; D remains ambiguous. The CDR3 nucleotides are TGTGCCAGCAGTCGCTTAGGAGGACCTAATGAAAAACTGTTTTTT. This codes for CASSRLGGPNEKLFF.